This entry lists 9 T cell receptor beta chains sequenced from one sample in a study of T-cell memory formation after mild COVID-19. TCRdb reanalysed the 5' RACE reads using MiXCR and keeps one entry per CDR3 protein. Of approximately 170,000 distinct CDR3 sequences in the sample, around 13% were seen once. Source material: PBMCs or a T cell subset sorted from them (not recorded which). The receptors derive from a man aged 18 to 29 who had mild COVID-19 (a few samples of this study predate the infection). Cell type and time point are not known.

The chain combines TRBV7-6 with TRBJ1-1; TRBD1 agrees at 9 bases. CDR1 and CDR2 from the germline V gene are SGHVS and FNYEAQ. With V trimmed by 4 bases and J by 5 bases, 17 bases remained unmatched. This CDR3 region has 18 residues. The CDR3 DNA sequence: TGTGCCAGCAGCTCGAACACCGGGACAGGGCGGGTTTGGACTGAAGCTTTCTTT. It encodes CASSSNTGTGRVWTEAFF. The full variable domain, completed using reference TRBV7-6 and TRBJ1-1, is GAGVSQSPRYKVTKRGQDVALRCDPISGHVSLYWYRQALGQGPEFLTYFNYEAQQDKSGLPNDRFSAERPEGSISTLTIQRTEQRDSAMYRCASSSNTGTGRVWTEAFFGQGTRLTVV.

This clonotype showed up just a few times. The chain has TRBV6-2 or TRBV6-3 and TRBJ1-5, with D possibly TRBD1 on 5 matching bases. The CDR3 spans 15 residues. V was trimmed by 2 bases and J by 3 bases, leaving 11 bases between them. Germline V gives CDR1 MNHEY, CDR2 SVGEGT. The CDR3 here is CASSYQGLNNQPQHF. As DNA, the CDR3 is TGTGCCAGCAGTTACCAGGGCTTAAACAATCAGCCCCAGCATTTT.

The chain has TRBV15 and TRBJ2-1; 9 nucleotides agree with TRBD2. The V segment lost 3 bases and the J segment 4 bases; nucleotides outside the gene matches: 4. The germline CDR1 and CDR2 sequences are LNHNV and YYDKDF (reference sequence). The CDR3 covers 15 residues. The CDR3 region is CATSSSGGGYNEQFF. The CDR3 DNA is TGTGCCACCAGCAGTAGCGGGGGCGGGTACAATGAGCAGTTCTTC.

This clonotype was counted only a few times. This rearrangement joins TRBV7-2 to TRBJ2-5; tentatively, D is TRBD1 (5 bases). The CDR3 is made up of 15 amino acids. The germline V and J ends were trimmed by 5 bases and 5 bases, with 18 bases remaining between them. Per germline, CDR1 SGHTA and CDR2 FQGNSA. CDR3 sequence: CASSPRTQLWETQYF. CDR3 nucleotides: TGTGCCAGCAGCCCGCGGACACAGCTATGGGAGACCCAGTACTTC.

The chain carries TRBV18 and TRBJ1-1; D unresolved. V lost 0 bases to trimming and J lost 4 bases, with 9 bases between them. The CDR3 has 14 amino acids. Germline V CDR1 and CDR2: KGHSH, LQKENI. In nucleotides, the CDR3 is TGTGCCAGCTCACCACCCACAAGAGGCACTGAAGCTTTCTTT. It specifies CASSPPTRGTEAFF.

J is TRBJ1-6 and V is TRBV20-1; 7 positions agree with TRBD1. This CDR3 has 18 amino acids. V lost 7 bases and J lost 8; bases outside the gene matches: 23. Germline lookup yields CDR1 DFQATT and CDR2 SNEGSKA (reference sequence). The CDR3 coding sequence is TGCAGTGTTCGCCGCGGGCTAGGACGAACAGGGGCTGATTCACCCCTCCACTTT. Its protein is CSVRRGLGRTGADSPLHF.

The gene calls are TRBV7-3 and TRBJ1-2, with D unresolved. Germline V gives CDR1 SGHTA, CDR2 FQGTGA. This CDR3 spans 13 amino acids. The V and J ends lost 2 bases and 8 bases respectively, with 12 bases between them. CDR3 bases: TGTGCCAGCAGCTTAGGCAGCCACGGAGGCTACACCTTC. Translating it yields CASSLGSHGGYTF.

The J gene is TRBJ2-7, the V gene TRBV7-9, with D perhaps TRBD2 (6 bases). Trimming took off 5 bases at V and 1 base at J, with 12 bases between the two ends. The germline gives CDR1 SEHNR, CDR2 FQNEAQ (reference sequence). The CDR3 length is 14 residues. In DNA, the CDR3 is TGTGCCAGCAGCCGTGGGGGGATTTCCTACGAGCAGTACTTC. Protein sequence: CASSRGGISYEQYF.

This clonotype was seen more than once but under ten times. The chain couples TRBV2 to TRBJ2-3; 7 nucleotides agree with TRBD2. V shed 11 bases and J 6 bases; nucleotides not matched to a gene: 17. Germline V gene lookup returns CDR1 SNHLY and CDR2 FYNNEI. This CDR3 spans 15 amino acids. CDR3 sequence (DNA): TGTGCCCTCAACGGGGGGACGAGCTCAGGGGATACGCAGTATTTT. It is translated as CALNGGTSSGDTQYF.